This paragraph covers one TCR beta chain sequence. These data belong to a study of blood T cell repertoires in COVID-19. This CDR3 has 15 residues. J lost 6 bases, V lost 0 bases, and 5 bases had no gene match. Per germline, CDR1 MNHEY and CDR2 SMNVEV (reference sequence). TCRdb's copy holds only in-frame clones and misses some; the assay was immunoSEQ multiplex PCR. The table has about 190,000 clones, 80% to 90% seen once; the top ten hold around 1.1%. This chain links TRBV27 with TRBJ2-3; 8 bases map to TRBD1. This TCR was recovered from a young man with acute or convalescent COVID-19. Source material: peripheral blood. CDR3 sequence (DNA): TGTGCCAGCAGTTTATCTCAGGGGGCGCCGGATACGCAGTATTTT. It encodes CASSLSQGAPDTQYF.